The TCR beta chain under discussion was sequenced for a study of T-cell reconstitution after alpha-beta-depleted transplantation in children. This clonotype occurred a few times. A TCRbeta library incorporating unique molecular identifiers was prepared. Each CDR3 protein gets one entry after TCRdb re-called the PCR reads with MiXCR. Here the sample spans about 400,000 distinct CDR3 sequences, approximately 20% being singletons. J was trimmed by 6 bases and V by 0 bases; bases with no gene match: 10. CDR1 LGHNA and CDR2 YNFKEQ come from the germline V gene. The CDR3 covers 17 residues. The starting material was PBMCs from the stem cell graft donor, obtained from the stem cell graft. The TCR sequence derives from a human donor who donated a stem cell graft to a child with acute myeloid leukemia. This chain joins TRBV4-2 and TRBJ2-1; 8 nucleotides align to TRBD1. The DNA for the CDR3 is TGTGCCAGCAGCCAAGATCCTCGGACAGGGAGTAGCAATGAGCAGTTCTTC. Its translation: CASSQDPRTGSSNEQFF.